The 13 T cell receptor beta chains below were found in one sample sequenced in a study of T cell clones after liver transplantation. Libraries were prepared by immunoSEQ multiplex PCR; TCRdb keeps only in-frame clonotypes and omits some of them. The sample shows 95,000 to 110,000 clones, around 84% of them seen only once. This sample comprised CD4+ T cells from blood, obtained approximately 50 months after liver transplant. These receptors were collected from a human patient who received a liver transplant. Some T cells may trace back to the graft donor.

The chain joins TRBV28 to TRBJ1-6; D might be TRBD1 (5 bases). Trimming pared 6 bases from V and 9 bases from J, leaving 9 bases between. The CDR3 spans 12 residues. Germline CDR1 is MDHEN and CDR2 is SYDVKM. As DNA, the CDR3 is TGTGCCAGCAGGACAGTCGGTTCACCCCTCCACTTT. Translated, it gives CASRTVGSPLHF.

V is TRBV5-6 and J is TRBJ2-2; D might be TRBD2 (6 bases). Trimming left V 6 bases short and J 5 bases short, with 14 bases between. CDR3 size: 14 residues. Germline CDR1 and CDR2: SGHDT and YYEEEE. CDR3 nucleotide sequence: TGTGCCAGCAATGGGCCTGGGAGGACCGGGGAGCTGTTTTTT. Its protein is CASNGPGRTGELFF.

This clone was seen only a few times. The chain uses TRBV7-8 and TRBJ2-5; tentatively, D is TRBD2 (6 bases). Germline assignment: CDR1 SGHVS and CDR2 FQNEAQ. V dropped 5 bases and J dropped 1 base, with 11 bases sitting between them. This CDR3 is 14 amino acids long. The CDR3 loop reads CASSQERAQETQYF. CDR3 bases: TGTGCCAGCAGCCAAGAGCGGGCCCAAGAGACCCAGTACTTC.

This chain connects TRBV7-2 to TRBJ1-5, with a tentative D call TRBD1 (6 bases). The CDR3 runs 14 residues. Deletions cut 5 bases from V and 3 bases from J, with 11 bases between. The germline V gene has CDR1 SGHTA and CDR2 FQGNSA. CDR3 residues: CASSLRQVNQPQHF. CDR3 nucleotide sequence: TGTGCCAGCAGCCTCCGACAGGTCAATCAGCCCCAGCATTTT.

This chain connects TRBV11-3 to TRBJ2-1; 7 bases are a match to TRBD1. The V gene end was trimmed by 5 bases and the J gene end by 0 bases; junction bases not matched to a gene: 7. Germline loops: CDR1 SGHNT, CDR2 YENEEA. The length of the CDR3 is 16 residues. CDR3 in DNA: TGTGCCAGCAGCAGCCCTACAGGGGACTCCTACAATGAGCAGTTCTTC. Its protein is CASSSPTGDSYNEQFF.

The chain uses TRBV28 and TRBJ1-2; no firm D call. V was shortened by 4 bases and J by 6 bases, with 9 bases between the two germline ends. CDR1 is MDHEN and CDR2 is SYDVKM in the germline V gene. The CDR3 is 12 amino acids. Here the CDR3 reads CASSSGSNGYTF. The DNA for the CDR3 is TGTGCCAGCAGTTCCGGGTCCAATGGCTACACCTTC.

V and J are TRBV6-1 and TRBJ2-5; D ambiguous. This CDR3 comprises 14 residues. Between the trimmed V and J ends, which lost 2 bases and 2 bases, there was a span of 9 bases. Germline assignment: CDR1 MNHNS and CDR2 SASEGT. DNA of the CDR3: TGTGCCAGCAGTGAACTTTGGGTTCAAGAGACCCAGTACTTC. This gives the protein CASSELWVQETQYF.

CDR3 region: CASNSLSRGETQYF. CDR3 DNA: TGTGCCAGCAACTCGCTCAGCAGAGGAGAGACCCAGTACTTC. This chain links TRBV6-1 with TRBJ2-5, with no clear D. CDR1 and CDR2 from the germline V gene are MNHNS and SASEGT. CDR3 length: 14 amino acids. The V end lost 7 bases, the J end lost 4 bases, and 16 bases lay between the germline ends.

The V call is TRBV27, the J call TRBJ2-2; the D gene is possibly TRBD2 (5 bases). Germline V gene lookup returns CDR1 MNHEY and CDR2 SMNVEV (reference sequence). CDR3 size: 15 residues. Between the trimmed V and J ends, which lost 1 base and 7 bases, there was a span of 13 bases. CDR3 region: CASSLWPGSNGELFF. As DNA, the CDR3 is TGTGCCAGCAGTTTATGGCCGGGGAGTAACGGGGAGCTGTTTTTT.

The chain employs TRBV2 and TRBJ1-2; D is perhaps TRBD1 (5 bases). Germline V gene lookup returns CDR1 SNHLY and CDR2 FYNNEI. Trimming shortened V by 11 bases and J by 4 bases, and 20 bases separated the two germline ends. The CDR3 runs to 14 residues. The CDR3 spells CASKTGRQTYGYTF. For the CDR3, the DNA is TGTGCCTCCAAGACGGGTCGACAGACCTATGGCTACACCTTC.

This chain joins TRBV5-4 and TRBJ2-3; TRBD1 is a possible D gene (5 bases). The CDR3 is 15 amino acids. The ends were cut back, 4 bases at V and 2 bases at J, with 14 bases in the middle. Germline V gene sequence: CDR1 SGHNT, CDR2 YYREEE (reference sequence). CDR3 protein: CASSPETAFTDTQYF. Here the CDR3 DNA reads TGTGCCAGCAGCCCTGAGACAGCTTTCACAGATACGCAGTATTTT.

The CDR3 loop reads CASSRQGSPLHF. The DNA of the CDR3 is TGTGCCAGCAGTCGACAGGGCTCACCCCTCCACTTT. The chain links TRBV6-5 to TRBJ1-6, with 7 nucleotides matching TRBD1. The CDR3 consists of 12 residues. Trimming removed 5 bases from V and 10 bases from J; junction bases left unmatched: 2. The germline V gene encodes CDR1 MNHEY and CDR2 SVGAGI.

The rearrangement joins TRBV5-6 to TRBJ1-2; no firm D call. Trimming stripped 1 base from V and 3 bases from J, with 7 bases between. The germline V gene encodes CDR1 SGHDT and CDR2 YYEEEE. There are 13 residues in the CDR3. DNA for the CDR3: TGTGCCAGCAGCTTGTTTGACGACTATGGCTACACCTTC. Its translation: CASSLFDDYGYTF.